Included here is one TCR beta chain sequence, with context. The sample is drawn from a study of blood T cell repertoires in COVID-19. Study context: Samples taken during acute and convalescent COVID-19 were collected in the United States, Italy and Spain.

Measured with immunoSEQ multiplex PCR; TCRdb has only the in-frame clones, and not every one. The data contain 200,000 to 300,000 clones, 80% to 85% of them singletons. The CDR3 consists of 12 residues. Germline-derived CDR1 and CDR2 are KGHSH and LQKENI. V gave up 4 bases and J gave up 2 bases, with 5 bases separating them. Specimen: peripheral blood. V is TRBV18 and J is TRBJ1-2, with D unclear. The receptor comes from a man aged 55 to 70 with acute or convalescent COVID-19. The CDR3 DNA sequence: TGTGCCAGCTCACAGGAGAACTATGGCTACACCTTC. Its protein is CASSQENYGYTF.